The next 2 T cell receptor beta chains were all read from a single sample in a study of blood T cell repertoires in COVID-19. Assay used: immunoSEQ multiplex PCR; TCRdb lists only in-frame clones, some missing. The sample consists of about 75,000 clones, around 83% of them appearing once. The sequenced sample consisted of peripheral blood. All receptors derive from a woman aged 50 to 65 with acute or convalescent COVID-19.

This clone showed up just a few times. The CDR3 DNA sequence: TGTGCCAGCAGGTGGACAGGGAGCTATGGGGGCTACACCTTC. It translates to CASRWTGSYGGYTF. This chain uses TRBV27 with TRBJ1-2; TRBD1 matches 8 bases. This CDR3 has 14 amino acids. Germline V gene data show CDR1 as MNHEY and CDR2 as SMNVEV (reference sequence). V lost 6 bases and J lost 8; bases outside the gene matches: 11.

The chain recombines TRBV5-1 with TRBJ2-3, with D possibly being TRBD1 (6 bases). CDR1 SGHRS and CDR2 YFSETQ come from the germline V gene. V was shortened by 3 bases and J by 1 base, with 12 bases between the two germline ends. The CDR3 has 15 residues. This chain's CDR3 is CASSSLAGGTDTQYF. In DNA form, the CDR3 reads TGCGCCAGCAGCTCCCTGGCAGGGGGCACAGATACGCAGTATTTT.